Below are 20 T cell receptor beta chains sequenced from a single sample in a study of siplizumab effects on memory and regulatory T cells. The protocol was immunoSEQ multiplex PCR, while the TCRdb copy is restricted to in-frame clones and leaves out a portion. Counted here are around 100,000 clones, about 90% occurring once; the ten biggest clones make up roughly 2.8%. Sequencing was performed on CD4+ T cells sorted from blood. The receptors stem from a human donor in good health. Some clones in this sample may be carry-over from other donors' samples.

The chain couples TRBV5-6 to TRBJ1-2; 10 bases are shared with TRBD1. V was pared by 4 bases and J by 3 bases, with 6 bases of the junction left unmatched. This CDR3 contains 15 residues. The V gene's germline CDR1 is SGHDT and CDR2 YYEEEE. This chain's CDR3 is CASSPTGTGDYGYTF. CDR3 sequence (DNA): TGTGCCAGCAGCCCAACCGGGACAGGGGACTATGGCTACACCTTC. The full variable domain, completed using reference TRBV5-6 and TRBJ1-2, is DAGVTQSPTHLIKTRGQQVTLRCSPKSGHDTVSWYQQALGQGPQFIFQYYEEEERQRGNFPDRFSGHQFPNYSSELNVNALLLGDSALYLCASSPTGTGDYGYTFGSGTRLTVV.

The chain is built from TRBV28 and TRBJ1-2; 9 bases match TRBD1. CDR1 is MDHEN and CDR2 is SYDVKM in the germline V gene. Trimming at V came to 4 bases and at J to 3 bases, leaving 9 bases not matched to a gene. The CDR3 is 16 amino acids. The CDR3 here is CASSWANTGGDYGYTF. The CDR3 nucleotides read TGTGCCAGCAGTTGGGCTAATACAGGGGGCGACTATGGCTACACCTTC.

The rearrangement uses TRBV5-1 and TRBJ2-7; possibly TRBD1 for D (5 bases). CDR1 and CDR2 from the germline V gene are SGHRS and YFSETQ. This CDR3 contains 13 residues. Trimming removed 4 bases at V and 7 bases at J, with 15 bases between. This CDR3 is CASSLDTGREQYF. The CDR3 nucleotides read TGCGCCAGCAGCCTAGATACAGGCAGGGAGCAGTACTTC.

The chain combines TRBV19 with TRBJ1-5, with D maybe TRBD1 (5 bases). Germline V CDR1 and CDR2: LNHDA, SQIVND (reference sequence). This CDR3 is 17 amino acids long. V dropped 3 bases and J dropped 0 bases, with 15 bases sitting between them. CDR3 in DNA: TGTGCCAGTAGTATTCGGGGGTACAGAAATAGCAATCAGCCCCAGCATTTT. It codes for CASSIRGYRNSNQPQHF. Supplemented by reference TRBV19 and TRBJ1-5, the full variable domain reads DGGITQSPKYLFRKEGQNVTLSCEQNLNHDAMYWYRQDPGQGLRLIYYSQIVNDFQKGDIAEGYSVSREKKESFPLTVTSAQKNPTAFYLCASSIRGYRNSNQPQHFGDGTRLSIL.

V usage is TRBV18 and J usage is TRBJ1-1; no clear D. The V and J ends lost 5 bases and 1 base respectively, with 14 bases between them. CDR1 is KGHSH, CDR2 LQKENI, per germline. CDR3 length: 15 amino acids. CDR3 region: CASSVESDGNTEAFF. The DNA of the CDR3 is TGTGCCAGCTCAGTCGAATCGGACGGGAACACTGAAGCTTTCTTT. Supplemented by reference TRBV18 and TRBJ1-1, the full variable domain reads NAGVMQNPRHLVRRRGQEARLRCSPMKGHSHVYWYRQLPEEGLKFMVYLQKENIIDESGMPKERFSAEFPKEGPSILRIQQVVRGDSAAYFCASSVESDGNTEAFFGQGTRLTVV.

The chain joins TRBV7-2 to TRBJ2-5; the D is unclear. CDR1 is SGHTA and CDR2 is FQGNSA in the germline V gene. With 3 bases removed from V and 4 bases from J, the gap between germline ends came to 6 bases. The length of the CDR3 is 12 residues. In DNA, the CDR3 is TGTGCCAGCAGCTTCTTCGGAGAGACCCAGTACTTC. Its protein product is CASSFFGETQYF.

The rearrangement links TRBV19 to TRBJ1-2; possibly TRBD1 for D (5 bases). The CDR3 runs 15 residues. In germline, CDR1 is LNHDA, CDR2 SQIVND (reference sequence). Trimming pared 6 bases from V and 2 bases from J, leaving 16 bases between. The CDR3 protein is CASSADTHGNYGYTF. CDR3 coding DNA: TGTGCCAGTAGCGCGGACACTCACGGGAACTATGGCTACACCTTC.

CDR3 DNA: TGTGCCAGTAAGGACCACAACTTCGATGAGCAGTTCTTC. Residues: CASKDHNFDEQFF. V gene TRBV5-6 combines with J gene TRBJ2-1, with D unclear. Looked up from germline, CDR1 is SGHDT and CDR2 is YYEEEE. V lost 8 bases to trimming and J lost 8 bases, with 17 bases between them. The CDR3 has 13 residues.

The CDR3 reads CASSVISGANVLTF. The CDR3 nucleotides are TGCGCCAGCAGCGTGATCTCTGGGGCCAACGTCCTGACTTTC. The chain carries TRBV5-1 and TRBJ2-6; the D is unclear. Looked up from germline, CDR1 is SGHRS and CDR2 is YFSETQ. The CDR3 consists of 14 residues. Trimming pared 4 bases from V and 0 bases from J, leaving 5 bases between.

This clone showed up just once. CDR3 bases: TGTGCCAGTAGTTTGACAGGGCGGTCTGAAAAACTGTTTTTT. Protein product: CASSLTGRSEKLFF. The V call is TRBV19, the J call TRBJ1-4; TRBD1 matches at 7 bases. The length of the CDR3 is 14 residues. Germline trimming cut 5 bases from V and 7 bases from J; bases unmatched to any gene: 7. The V gene's germline CDR1 is LNHDA and CDR2 SQIVND (reference sequence).

The chain carries TRBV6-5 and TRBJ2-6, with unresolved D. Germline V gives CDR1 MNHEY, CDR2 SVGAGI. V lost 8 bases to trimming and J lost 0 bases, with 5 bases between them. This CDR3 has 13 residues. The CDR3 bases are TGTGCCAGCCGGAACTCTGGGGCCAACGTCCTGACTTTC. It is translated as CASRNSGANVLTF.

This CDR3 is CSVERQTPSQQFF. DNA of the CDR3: TGCAGCGTTGAAAGGCAGACACCGTCCCAGCAGTTCTTC. This sequence joins TRBV29-1 and TRBJ2-1; D gene unclear. CDR1 is SQVTM and CDR2 is ANQGSEA in the germline V gene. The CDR3 has 13 amino acids. Deletions cut 2 bases from V and 11 bases from J, with 16 bases between.

The rearrangement uses TRBV28 and TRBJ2-2; tentative D call: TRBD2 (7 bases). This CDR3 is built from 15 residues. V lost 4 bases and J lost 4, with 13 bases in between. Germline CDR1 and CDR2: MDHEN and SYDVKM. This CDR3 is CASSSGGVSTGELFF. CDR3 sequence (DNA): TGTGCCAGCAGTTCGGGGGGCGTGAGCACCGGGGAGCTGTTTTTT.

The chain links TRBV4-1 to TRBJ2-7; tentative D call: TRBD1 (6 bases). The V end lost 3 bases, the J end lost 3 bases, and 18 bases lay between the germline ends. The germline V gene encodes CDR1 MGHRA and CDR2 YSYEKL. CDR3 size: 16 residues. The CDR3 DNA is TGCGCCAGCAGCCACCTTACAGGGAACGCTCGCTACGAGCAGTACTTC. It specifies CASSHLTGNARYEQYF.

The chain couples TRBV7-9 to TRBJ2-5; tentatively, D is TRBD2 (5 bases). The CDR3 contains 14 residues. The V end was cut by 5 bases, the J end by 1 base, with 11 bases between. Germline values: CDR1 SEHNR, CDR2 FQNEAQ (reference sequence). CDR3 sequence: CASSVDSIQETQYF. CDR3 nucleotides: TGTGCCAGCAGCGTGGACTCTATCCAAGAGACCCAGTACTTC.

This chain connects TRBV7-3 to TRBJ2-2; a possible D gene is TRBD1 (6 bases). The germline CDR1 and CDR2 sequences are SGHTA and FQGTGA. The CDR3 spans 17 residues. The V end was cut by 0 bases, the J end by 0 bases, with 11 bases between. The CDR3 DNA reads TGTGCCAGCAGCTTAACGTCGAACAGGGCGAACACCGGGGAGCTGTTTTTT. It codes for CASSLTSNRANTGELFF.

V gene TRBV5-6 combines with J gene TRBJ2-7; 9 bases are a match to TRBD2. Trimming at V came to 2 bases and at J to 2 bases, leaving 8 bases not matched to a gene. Germline values: CDR1 SGHDT, CDR2 YYEEEE. The CDR3 runs to 16 residues. CDR3 nucleotide sequence: TGTGCCAGCAGCTTCACCGCTAGCGGGACGACCTACGAGCAGTACTTC. It specifies CASSFTASGTTYEQYF.

This clone was detected only once. The chain combines TRBV5-1 with TRBJ2-1; 8 bases fit TRBD1. The CDR3 covers 17 residues. V trimming: 0 bases; J trimming: 10 bases; junction bases outside the gene matches: 15. Per germline, CDR1 SGHRS and CDR2 YFSETQ. The CDR3 reads CASSLAFVGQAPGEQFF. For the CDR3, the DNA is TGCGCCAGCAGCTTGGCTTTCGTGGGACAGGCCCCCGGAGAGCAGTTCTTC.

The rearrangement links TRBV12-5 to TRBJ2-5; 8 bases are shared with TRBD2. The V and J ends lost 6 bases and 5 bases, in that order; junction bases with no gene match: 14. The CDR3 has 16 amino acids. CDR1 is LGHNT and CDR2 is FRNRAP in the germline V gene. The CDR3 region is CASGGSGTPYRETQYF. As DNA, the CDR3 is TGTGCTAGTGGGGGTAGCGGGACGCCTTATCGGGAGACCCAGTACTTC.

The V gene is TRBV19, the J gene TRBJ2-4; 10 bases align to TRBD2. J was trimmed by 0 bases and V by 3 bases; bases with no gene match: 8. Germline V gene lookup returns CDR1 LNHDA and CDR2 SQIVND (reference sequence). CDR3 length: 18 amino acids. CDR3 nucleotides: TGTGCCAGTAGTATCCGGACTAGCGGTTCAATAGCCAAAAACATTCAGTACTTC. Protein product: CASSIRTSGSIAKNIQYF.